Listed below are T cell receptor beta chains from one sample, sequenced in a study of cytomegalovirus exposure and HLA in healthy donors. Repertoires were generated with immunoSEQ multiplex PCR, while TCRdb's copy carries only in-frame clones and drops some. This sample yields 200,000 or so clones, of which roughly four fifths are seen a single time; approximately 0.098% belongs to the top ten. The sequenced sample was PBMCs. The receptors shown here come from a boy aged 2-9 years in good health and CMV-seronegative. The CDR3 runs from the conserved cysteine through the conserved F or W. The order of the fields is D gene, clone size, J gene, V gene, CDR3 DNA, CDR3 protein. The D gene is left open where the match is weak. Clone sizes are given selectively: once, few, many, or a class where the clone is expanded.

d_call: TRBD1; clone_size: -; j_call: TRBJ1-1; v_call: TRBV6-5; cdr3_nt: TGTGCCAGCAGTTCCCATGACAGGGGAAGGGGAACTGAAGCTTTCTTT; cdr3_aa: CASSSHDRGRGTEAFF
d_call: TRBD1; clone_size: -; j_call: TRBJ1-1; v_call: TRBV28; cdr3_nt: TGTGCCGTATCCGGGACAGGGGGTTTAGCTTTCTTT; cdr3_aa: CAVSGTGGLAFF
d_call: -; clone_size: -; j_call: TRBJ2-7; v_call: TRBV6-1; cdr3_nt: TGTGCCAGCAGTGAACAGCCCAGGGATAGCTCCTACGAGCAGTACTTC; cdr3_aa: CASSEQPRDSSYEQYF
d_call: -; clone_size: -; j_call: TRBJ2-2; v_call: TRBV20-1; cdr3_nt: TGCATTCACCTAAGAAGGGAGCTGTTTTTT; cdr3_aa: CIHLRRELFF
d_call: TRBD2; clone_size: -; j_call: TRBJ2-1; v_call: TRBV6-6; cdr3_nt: TGTGCCAGCAGGAGGGGACTAGCGGGGGCCAATGAGCAGTTCTTC; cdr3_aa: CASRRGLAGANEQFF
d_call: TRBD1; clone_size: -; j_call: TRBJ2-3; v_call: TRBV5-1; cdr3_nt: TGCGCCAGCATCCCGGGACAGGGGTTCACAGATACGCAGTATTTT; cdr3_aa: CASIPGQGFTDTQYF
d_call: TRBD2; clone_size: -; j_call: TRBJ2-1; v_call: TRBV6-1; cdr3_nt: TGTGCCAGCAGTTGGGAGGGCTCCTACAATGAGCAGTTCTTC; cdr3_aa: CASSWEGSYNEQFF
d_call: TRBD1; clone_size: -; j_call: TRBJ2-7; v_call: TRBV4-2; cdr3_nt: TGTGCCAGCAGCATACAGGGGGAGGTCTACGAGCAGTACTTC; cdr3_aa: CASSIQGEVYEQYF
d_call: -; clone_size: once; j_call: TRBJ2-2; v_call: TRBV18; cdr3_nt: TGTGCCAGCTCTCTACAGGAGAACACCGGGGAGCTGTTTTTT; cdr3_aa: CASSLQENTGELFF
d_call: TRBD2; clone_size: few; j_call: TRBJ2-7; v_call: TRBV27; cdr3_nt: TGTGCCAGCAGTTCGACCGGACTAGCGGGGGCCTACGAGCAGTACTTC; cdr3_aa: CASSSTGLAGAYEQYF
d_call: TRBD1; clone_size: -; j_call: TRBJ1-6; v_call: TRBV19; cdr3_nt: TGTGCCAGTAGCGGATCGGGACAGCTTGGGCTAATGTGGAATTCACCCCTCCACTTT; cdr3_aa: CASSGSGQLGLMWNSPLHF
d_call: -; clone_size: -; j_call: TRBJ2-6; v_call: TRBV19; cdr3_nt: TGTGCCACCTTCGGGACATCTCTCTCTGGGGCCAACGTCCTGACTTTC; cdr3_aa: CATFGTSLSGANVLTF
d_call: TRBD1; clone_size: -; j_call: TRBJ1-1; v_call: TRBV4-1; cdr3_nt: TGCGCCAGCAGCCAAGGGGGGACAGGGTGGCCTGAAGCTTTCTTT; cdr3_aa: CASSQGGTGWPEAFF
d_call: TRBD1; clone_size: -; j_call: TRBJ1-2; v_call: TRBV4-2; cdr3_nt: TGTGCCAGCAGCCAAGATAGTACGGACAGGGGGACCCTTGGTGGCTACACCTTC; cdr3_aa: CASSQDSTDRGTLGGYTF
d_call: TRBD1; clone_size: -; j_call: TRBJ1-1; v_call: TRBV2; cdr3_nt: TGTGCCAGCAGCGACGGACAGGGCGGGACTGAAGCTTTCTTT; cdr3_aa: CASSDGQGGTEAFF